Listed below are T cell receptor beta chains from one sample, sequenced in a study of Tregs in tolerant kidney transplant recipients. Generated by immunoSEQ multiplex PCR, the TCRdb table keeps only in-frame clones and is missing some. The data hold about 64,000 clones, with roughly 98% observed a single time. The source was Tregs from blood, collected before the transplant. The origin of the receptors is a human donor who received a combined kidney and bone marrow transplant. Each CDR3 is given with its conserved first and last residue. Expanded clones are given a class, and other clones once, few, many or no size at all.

CDR3aa: CASSSFWDRFLNTEAFF
j_gene: TRBJ1-1
v_gene: TRBV5-6
abundance: .

CDR3aa: CSVVRSALYGYTF
j_gene: TRBJ1-2
v_gene: TRBV29-1
abundance: .

CDR3aa: CSVRLRGGTYEQYF
j_gene: TRBJ2-7
v_gene: TRBV29-1
abundance: .

CDR3aa: CASSLRPRGDREQYF
j_gene: TRBJ2-7
v_gene: TRBV5-1
abundance: .

CDR3aa: CASSLVGEGEQYF
j_gene: TRBJ2-7
v_gene: TRBV5-1
abundance: .

CDR3aa: CASGDRGYYEQYF
j_gene: TRBJ2-7
v_gene: TRBV6-1
abundance: .

CDR3aa: CAISQAGSGKDEKLFF
j_gene: TRBJ1-4
v_gene: TRBV10-3
abundance: .

CDR3aa: CASSTSDRRFYTF
j_gene: TRBJ1-2
v_gene: TRBV19
abundance: .

CDR3aa: CASSLDTGNAWTTQPQHF
j_gene: TRBJ1-5
v_gene: TRBV7-8
abundance: once

CDR3aa: CASTHWGQRGYGYTF
j_gene: TRBJ1-2
v_gene: TRBV19
abundance: .

CDR3aa: CASSELGVGPGNTIYF
j_gene: TRBJ1-3
v_gene: TRBV6-1
abundance: .

CDR3aa: CASVGQGSEQYF
j_gene: TRBJ2-7
v_gene: TRBV11-1
abundance: once

CDR3aa: CASSLVLAGDNEQFF
j_gene: TRBJ2-1
v_gene: TRBV5-4
abundance: .

CDR3aa: CASSLRGSLNTEAFF
j_gene: TRBJ1-1
v_gene: TRBV7-2
abundance: .

CDR3aa: CAISEGLEQETQYF
j_gene: TRBJ2-5
v_gene: TRBV10-3
abundance: .

CDR3aa: CASSVRGKEETQYF
j_gene: TRBJ2-5
v_gene: TRBV9
abundance: .

CDR3aa: CAIPGQGINEQFF
j_gene: TRBJ2-1
v_gene: TRBV6-1
abundance: .